This is a list of T cell receptor beta chains from one sample in a study of T cell clones after liver transplantation. Profiling relied on immunoSEQ multiplex PCR, and the TCRdb table lists in-frame clones only, not all of them. The data show about 72,000 clones, around 90% seen once. The specimen was CD4+ T cells from blood, collected before liver transplant. The receptors shown here come from a human donor who received a liver transplant. Each CDR3 is given with its conserved first and last residue.

>TRBJ2-5|TRBV29-1
CSVVDAGGPETQYF
>TRBJ2-1|TRBV6-4
CASIITFPYNEQFF
>TRBJ2-1|TRBV9
CASSTGLAGLYNEQFF
>TRBJ2-2|TRBV18
CASSPFSGSSTGELFF
>TRBJ2-2|TRBV5-6
CASSSSGYTGELFF
>TRBJ2-2|TRBV18
CASSPPTSGILRELFF
>TRBJ1-1|TRBV7-9
CASSLVVDTEAFF
>TRBJ2-3|TRBV5-1
CASTGAPDTQYF
>TRBJ1-4|TRBV11-2
CASSLQTGTTLFF
>TRBJ2-1|TRBV11-3
CASSLGQGSYNEQFF
>TRBJ2-7|TRBV5-1
CASSYPGSEQYF
>TRBJ2-1|TRBV23-1
CASSHPRPRAGARPHYNEQFF
>TRBJ2-2|TRBV11-2
CASSLGDRDTGELFF
>TRBJ1-2|TRBV15
CATSRDPTRADGYGYTF
>TRBJ1-1|TRBV14
CASSHRGKNTEAFF
>TRBJ2-1|TRBV12-5
CASGPDRATYNEQFF
>TRBJ2-3|TRBV5-1
CASSLGRDSDTQYF
>TRBJ1-5|TRBV19
CASRPFTGSSANQPQHF
>TRBJ2-5|TRBV7-3
CASSPDRGQTQYF
>TRBJ2-1|TRBV18
CASSPDRVGNEQFF
>TRBJ2-3|TRBV7-3
CASSPPGSDTQYF
>TRBJ1-3|TRBV11-3
CASRPTGSSGNTIYF
>TRBJ1-4|TRBV2
CASSVAPTNEKLFF
>TRBJ1-1|TRBV2
CASSEEENTEAFF
>TRBJ1-5|TRBV27
CASNTGWDSNQPQHF
>TRBJ2-1|TRBV4-2
CASSPRQGGDNEQFF
>TRBJ2-2|TRBV7-9
CASSFGLAGSTGELFF
>TRBJ1-2|TRBV11-3
CASSLRDRVNYGYTF
>TRBJ2-7|TRBV25-1
CASMPSGAYEQYF
>TRBJ2-1|TRBV7-9
CASSTPRLAGENEQFF
>TRBJ1-5|TRBV10-3
CATRGHNSNQPQHF
>TRBJ2-1|TRBV7-2
CASSLAANEQFF
>TRBJ2-1|TRBV9
CASSNGQPYNEQFF
>TRBJ2-7|TRBV5-1
CASSLEQGYEQYF
>TRBJ1-3|TRBV13
CASSLWDVFRSGNTIYF
>TRBJ2-1|TRBV19
CASSAGYNEQFF
>TRBJ2-1|TRBV19
CASSIAGLAGGSAYNEQFF
>TRBJ1-2|TRBV7-9
CASSFRQGDGYTF
>TRBJ2-3|TRBV10-3
CAISTGGAGTQYF
>TRBJ2-7|TRBV27
CASSPGTSGKTYEQYF